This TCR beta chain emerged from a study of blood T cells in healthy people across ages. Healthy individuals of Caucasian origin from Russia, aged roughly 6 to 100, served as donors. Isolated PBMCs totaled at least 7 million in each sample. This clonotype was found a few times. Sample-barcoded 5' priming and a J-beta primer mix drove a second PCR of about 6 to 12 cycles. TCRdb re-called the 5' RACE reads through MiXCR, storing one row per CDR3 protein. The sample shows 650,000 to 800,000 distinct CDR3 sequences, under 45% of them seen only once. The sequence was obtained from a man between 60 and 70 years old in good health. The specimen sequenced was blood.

The DNA of the CDR3 is TGTGCCAGCTCACCAGACGGGACTCGCCTCTACGAGCAGTACTTC. Translating gives CASSPDGTRLYEQYF. The chain combines TRBV18 with TRBJ2-7, with D possibly matching TRBD2 (6 bases). Germline CDR1 and CDR2: KGHSH and LQKENI. The CDR3 spans 15 residues. V was trimmed by 2 bases and J by 3 bases, leaving 14 bases between them.